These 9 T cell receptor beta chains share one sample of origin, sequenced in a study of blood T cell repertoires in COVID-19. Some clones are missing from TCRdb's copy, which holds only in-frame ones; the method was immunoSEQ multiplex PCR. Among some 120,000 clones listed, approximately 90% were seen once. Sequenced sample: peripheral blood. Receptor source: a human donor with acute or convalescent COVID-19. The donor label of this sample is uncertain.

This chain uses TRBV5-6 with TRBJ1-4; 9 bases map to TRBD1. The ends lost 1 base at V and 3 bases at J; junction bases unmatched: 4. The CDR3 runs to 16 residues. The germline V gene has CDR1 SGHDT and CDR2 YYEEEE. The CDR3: CASSLSRDRANEKLFF. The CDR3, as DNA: TGTGCCAGCAGCTTGAGCAGGGACAGGGCTAATGAAAAACTGTTTTTT.

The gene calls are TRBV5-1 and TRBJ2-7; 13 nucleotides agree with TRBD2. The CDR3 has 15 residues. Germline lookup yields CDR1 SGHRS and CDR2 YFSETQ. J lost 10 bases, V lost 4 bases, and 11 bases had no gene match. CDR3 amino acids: CASSTDQLAGGHQYF. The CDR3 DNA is TGCGCCAGCAGCACGGATCAACTAGCGGGGGGGCATCAGTACTTC.

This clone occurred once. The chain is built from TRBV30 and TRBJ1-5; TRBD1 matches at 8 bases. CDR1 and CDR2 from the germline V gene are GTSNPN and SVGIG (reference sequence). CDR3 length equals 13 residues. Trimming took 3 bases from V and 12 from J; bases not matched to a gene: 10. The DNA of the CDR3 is TGTGCCTGGAGCGGGACAGGTTCGGGCCGCCAGCATTTT. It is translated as CAWSGTGSGRQHF.

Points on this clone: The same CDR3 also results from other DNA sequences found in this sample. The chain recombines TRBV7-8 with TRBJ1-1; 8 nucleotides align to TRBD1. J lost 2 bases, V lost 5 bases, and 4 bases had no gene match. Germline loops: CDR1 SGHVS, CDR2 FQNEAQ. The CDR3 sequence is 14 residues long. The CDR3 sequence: CASSPGQGNTEAFF. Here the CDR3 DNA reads TGTGCCAGCAGCCCAGGACAGGGAAACACTGAAGCTTTCTTT.

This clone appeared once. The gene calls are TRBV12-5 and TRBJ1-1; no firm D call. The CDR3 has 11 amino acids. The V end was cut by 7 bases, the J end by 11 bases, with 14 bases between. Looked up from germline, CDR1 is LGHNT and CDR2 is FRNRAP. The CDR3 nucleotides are TGTGCTAGTGTAAACCTCAACTTGGCTTTCTTT. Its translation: CASVNLNLAFF.

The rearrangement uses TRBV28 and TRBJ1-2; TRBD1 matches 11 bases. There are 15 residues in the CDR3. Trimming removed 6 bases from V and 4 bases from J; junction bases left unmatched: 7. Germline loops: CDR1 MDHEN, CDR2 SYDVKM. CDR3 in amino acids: CASSQTGTGGYGYTF. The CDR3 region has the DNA TGTGCCAGCAGCCAGACCGGGACAGGGGGCTATGGCTACACCTTC.

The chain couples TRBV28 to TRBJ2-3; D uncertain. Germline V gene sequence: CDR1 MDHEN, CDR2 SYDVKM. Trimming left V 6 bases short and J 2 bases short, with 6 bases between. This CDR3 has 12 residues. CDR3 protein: CASRTATDTQYF. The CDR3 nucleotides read TGTGCCAGCAGGACTGCCACAGATACGCAGTATTTT.

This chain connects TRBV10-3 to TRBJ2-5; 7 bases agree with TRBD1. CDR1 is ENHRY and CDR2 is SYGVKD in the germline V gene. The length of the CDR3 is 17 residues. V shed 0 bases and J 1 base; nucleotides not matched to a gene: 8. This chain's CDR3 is CAISESFWAGGQETQYF. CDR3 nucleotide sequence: TGTGCCATCAGTGAGTCATTTTGGGCAGGGGGCCAAGAGACCCAGTACTTC.

CDR3 protein: CASSPRARGYEKLFF. The CDR3 nucleotides read TGTGCCAGTAGTCCCCGGGCCAGGGGGTATGAAAAACTGTTTTTT. The chain is built from TRBV19 and TRBJ1-4; 7 bases are a match to TRBD1. The CDR3 loop spans 15 amino acids. In germline, CDR1 is LNHDA, CDR2 SQIVND (reference sequence). Germline trimming cut 5 bases from V and 6 bases from J; bases unmatched to any gene: 9.